The 27 T cell receptor beta chains below come from one sample, sequenced in a study of blood T cells in healthy people across ages. PCR was performed a second time for about 7 to 12 cycles using a sample-barcoded 5' primer and a J-beta primer mix. TCRdb passed the 5' RACE reads through MiXCR, listing each CDR3 protein once. This sample has about 1,600,000 distinct CDR3 sequences, with approximately 40% found just once. Sequencing used blood. The receptors derive from a young woman in good health.

The chain carries TRBV12-3 or TRBV12-4 and TRBJ1-2, with 10 bases aligning to TRBD1. The V gene end was trimmed by 5 bases and the J gene end by 5 bases; junction bases not matched to a gene: 8. The CDR3 has 15 amino acids. CDR3 loop: CASSPPGQGRYGYTF. Here the CDR3 DNA reads TGTGCCAGCAGTCCTCCGGGACAGGGGCGGTATGGCTACACCTTC.

The chain carries TRBV12-3 or TRBV12-4 and TRBJ2-4, with 7 bases lining up with TRBD2. The J call may be in error: the DNA end matches TRBJ2-7 better. CDR3 length: 16 amino acids. This CDR3 reads CATQFEVGLAGYEQYF. CDR3 sequence (DNA): TGTGCCACCCAGTTTGAGGTCGGGTTAGCGGGCTACGAGCAGTACTTC.

This clonotype was detected only a few times. This sequence joins TRBV5-1 and TRBJ2-3, with TRBD2 as a possible D gene (6 bases). Germline assignment: CDR1 SGHRS and CDR2 YFSETQ. There are 14 residues in the CDR3. V was cut by 5 bases and J by 4 bases, with 14 bases left in between. CDR3 bases: TGCGCCAGCAGACCGGTATGGGAGGCAGATACGCAGTATTTT. Translating it yields CASRPVWEADTQYF.

In its sample, this clonotype was seen once. The chain has TRBV21-1 and TRBJ2-3. TRBV21-1 is deemed a pseudogene. This CDR3 comprises 14 residues. The CDR3 spells CAGSKDRATHTQYF. The CDR3, as DNA: TGTGCCGGCAGCAAAGATCGGGCTACACATACGCAGTATTTT.

J is TRBJ2-1 and V is TRBV4-1; the match to TRBD2 covers 13 bases. The CDR3 spans 16 residues. J gave up 7 bases and V 4 bases, and 7 bases lay outside the gene matches. Germline V gene sequence: CDR1 MGHRA, CDR2 YSYEKL. CDR3 coding DNA: TGCGCCAGCAGCCCTCCCGGGACTAGCGGGACTAATGAGCAGTTCTTC. Its protein product is CASSPPGTSGTNEQFF.

In this sample, this clonotype turned up a few times. The chain is built from TRBV12-3 or TRBV12-4 and TRBJ2-5; 7 bases agree with TRBD1. The CDR3 totals 13 residues. V lost 7 bases, J lost 5 bases, and 7 bases stayed unmatched. The CDR3 DNA reads as TGTGCCAGCACCATGGGACAGTTGGAGACCCAGTACTTC. As protein: CASTMGQLETQYF.

This clonotype was seen a handful of times. The chain is built from TRBV20-1 and TRBJ2-1; TRBD2 matches at 8 bases. Gene TRBJ2-7 matches the end of the DNA better, so the J call may be wrong. The CDR3 has 15 amino acids. Germline CDR1 is DFQATT and CDR2 is SNEGSKA (reference sequence). CDR3 protein: CSARVRRGAYNEQYF. CDR3 nucleotide sequence: TGCAGTGCTAGAGTACGGCGGGGGGCTTACAATGAGCAGTACTTC.

The V and J genes are TRBV24-1 and TRBJ2-2; D unclear. V lost 4 bases, J lost 1 base, and 9 bases lay in between. Germline values: CDR1 KGHDR, CDR2 SFDVKD. The CDR3 is 15 amino acids. In DNA, the CDR3 is TGTGCCACCAGTGACCACCGGAAGAACACCGGGGAGCTGTTTTTT. It codes for CATSDHRKNTGELFF.

The V and J genes are TRBV5-1 and TRBJ1-1; unclear D gene. Trimming pared 0 bases from V and 0 bases from J, leaving 12 bases between. CDR1 is SGHRS and CDR2 is YFSETQ in the germline V gene. The CDR3 is 16 residues long. DNA of the CDR3: TGCGCCAGCAGCTTGGGTGCCGCGGTATTGAACACTGAAGCTTTCTTT. The encoded protein is CASSLGAAVLNTEAFF.

The J gene is TRBJ1-2, the V gene TRBV5-6; perhaps TRBD1 as D (5 bases). The CDR3 extends over 13 amino acids. V lost 4 bases and J 5 bases, leaving 12 bases between the germline ends. CDR1 and CDR2 from the germline V gene are SGHDT and YYEEEE. In DNA, the CDR3 is TGTGCCAGCAGCCAGGGACTTACGTATGGCTACACCTTC. It is translated as CASSQGLTYGYTF.

Turning to this clonotype: Sequence at one end of the junction differs from germline and may be a read error. V usage is TRBV20-1 and J usage is TRBJ2-3; D gene ambiguous. This CDR3 contains 15 residues. Germline V lookup: CDR1 DFQATT, CDR2 SNEGSKA (reference sequence). In DNA, the CDR3 is TGCAGTGCTAGCGGGCGGATAGAAAACACAGATATGCAGTATTTT. Its translation is CSASGRIENTDMQYF.

This chain links TRBV6-6 with TRBJ2-1, with D maybe TRBD2 (5 bases). There are 14 residues in the CDR3. Per the germline V gene, CDR1 is MNHNY and CDR2 is SVGAGI (reference sequence). V was cut by 9 bases and J by 9 bases, with 21 bases left in between. CDR3 sequence (DNA): TGTGCCAGTAAAGAGGGCGGCAAGGTAGCTGAGCAGTTCTTC. This translates into CASKEGGKVAEQFF.

This clonotype was seen only a few times. The rearrangement uses TRBV15 and TRBJ2-2, with 9 bases matching TRBD1. This CDR3 is built from 14 residues. V lost 4 bases and J lost 6; bases outside the gene matches: 3. Germline CDR1 reads LNHNV; CDR2 reads YYDKDF (reference sequence). CDR3 region: CATSIRQGAGELFF. The CDR3, as DNA: TGTGCCACCAGCATAAGACAGGGGGCCGGGGAGCTGTTTTTT.

The chain uses TRBV20-1 and TRBJ2-5; 13 bases are a match to TRBD2. V was clipped by 3 bases and J by 11 bases; unmatched bases: 18. From germline, CDR1 is DFQATT and CDR2 SNEGSKA (reference sequence). CDR3 length: 17 amino acids. The CDR3 coding sequence is TGCAGTGCTAGGGGGACTAGCGGGACAGCGGCAGACAATGAGCAGTACTTC. Translated: CSARGTSGTAADNEQYF.

This clonotype was picked up a small number of times. This sequence joins TRBV4-1 and TRBJ2-7; TRBD1 aligns across 8 bases. There are 14 residues in the CDR3. V was pared by 1 base and J by 6 bases, with 5 bases of the junction left unmatched. CDR1 and CDR2 from the germline V gene are MGHRA and YSYEKL. CDR3 DNA sequence: TGCGCCAGCAGCCAAGTTCAGACAGGGGTCGAGCAGTACTTC. It specifies CASSQVQTGVEQYF.

The chain is built from TRBV2 and TRBJ2-1; D tentatively fits TRBD1 or TRBD2 (5 bases each). V was clipped by 2 bases and J by 5 bases, with 16 bases between them. Per the germline V gene, CDR1 is SNHLY and CDR2 is FYNNEI. The CDR3 spans 16 residues. The CDR3 is CASSEIKGMRDNEQFF. Written as DNA, the CDR3 is TGTGCCAGCAGTGAAATTAAGGGGATGAGGGACAATGAGCAGTTCTTC.

V and J are TRBV25-1 and TRBJ1-2, with 8 bases identical to TRBD1. Germline trimming cut 0 bases from V and 4 bases from J; bases unmatched to any gene: 7. The CDR3 runs 16 residues. Germline V gene lookup returns CDR1 MGHDK and CDR2 SYGVNS. In DNA, the CDR3 is TGTGCCAGCAGTGAATATTTCCAGGGGGCGGCCTATGGCTACACCTTC. Translating it yields CASSEYFQGAAYGYTF.

CDR3 sequence reads: CASSQPRVGGASPLHF. The CDR3 DNA reads TGTGCCAGCAGCCAGCCAAGAGTAGGGGGGGCGTCACCCCTCCACTTT. This rearrangement joins TRBV3-1 to TRBJ1-6, with TRBD1 as a possible D gene (6 bases). There are 16 residues in the CDR3. Germline V gene data show CDR1 as LGHDT and CDR2 as YNNKEL (reference sequence). The V end was cut by 3 bases, the J end by 10 bases, with 19 bases between.

V gene TRBV12-3 or TRBV12-4 combines with J gene TRBJ2-3; D might be TRBD1 (5 bases). The CDR3 runs to 14 residues. V was clipped by 5 bases and J by 1 base, with 10 bases between them. The CDR3 bases are TGTGCCAGCAGTGCGCAACAGGGCACAGATACGCAGTATTTT. It specifies CASSAQQGTDTQYF.

CDR3 nucleotide sequence: TGTGCCAGCAGAACAGGGGGCAGTATGGGCGAGCAGTACTTC. It specifies CASRTGGSMGEQYF. The chain joins TRBV6-5 to TRBJ2-7, with 9 positions matching TRBD1. V lost 6 bases and J lost 6; bases outside the gene matches: 9. Per the germline V gene, CDR1 is MNHEY and CDR2 is SVGAGI. CDR3 length: 14 residues.

This chain joins TRBV6-1 and TRBJ1-6; 8 nucleotides line up with TRBD1. CDR3 length: 18 amino acids. Germline values: CDR1 MNHNS, CDR2 SASEGT. V gave up 5 bases and J gave up 6 bases; unmatched junction bases: 15. CDR3 amino acids: CASSPLRYDRGSNSPLHF. The CDR3 DNA reads TGTGCCAGCAGTCCCCTTCGTTACGACAGGGGCAGTAATTCACCCCTCCACTTT.

This clonotype was counted between two and nine times. The J gene is TRBJ2-1, the V gene TRBV11-2; tentative D call: TRBD1 (6 bases). Between the trimmed V and J ends, which lost 5 bases and 3 bases, there was a span of 17 bases. CDR1 is SGHAT and CDR2 is FQNNGV in the germline V gene. CDR3 length: 16 amino acids. The CDR3 here is CASSKTAGANYNEQFF. In DNA, the CDR3 is TGTGCCAGCAGCAAAACCGCAGGGGCCAACTACAATGAGCAGTTCTTC.

The V and J genes are TRBV7-9 and TRBJ2-3; 8 nucleotides agree with TRBD2. Germline assignment: CDR1 SEHNR and CDR2 FQNEAQ (reference sequence). The trim removed 5 bases at V and 5 bases at J, leaving 12 bases unmatched. The CDR3 length is 16 residues. The CDR3: CASSTLGLGMVDTQYF. DNA of the CDR3: TGTGCCAGCAGCACCTTGGGACTAGGAATGGTAGATACGCAGTATTTT.

This clonotype was found a few times. Here the CDR3 reads CASSEADSLIYEQYF. CDR3 in DNA: TGTGCCAGCAGTGAAGCAGACAGCCTCATCTACGAGCAGTACTTC. The chain joins TRBV6-1 to TRBJ2-7; tentatively, D is TRBD1 (5 bases). The CDR3 has 15 amino acids. V shed 0 bases and J shed 3 bases, with 12 bases lying between them. CDR1 and CDR2 (germline): MNHNS, SASEGT.

This chain's CDR3 is CASSSPWGQGSGADTQYF. The CDR3 DNA follows: TGTGCCAGCAGCTCTCCTTGGGGACAGGGTTCCGGTGCAGATACGCAGTATTTT. The chain couples TRBV7-2 to TRBJ2-3; TRBD1 aligns across 9 bases. Germline-derived CDR1 and CDR2 are SGHTA and FQGNSA. Trimming cost V 4 bases and J 4 bases; bases outside gene matches: 15. This CDR3 region has 18 residues. The entire variable domain, with the rest obtained from reference TRBV7-2 and TRBJ2-3, is as follows: GAGVSQSPSNKVTEKGKDVELRCDPISGHTALYWYRQSLGQGLEFLIYFQGNSAPDKSGLPSDRFSAERTGGSVSTLTIQRTQQEDSAVYLCASSSPWGQGSGADTQYFGPGTRLTVL.

The CDR3, as DNA: TGTGCCAGCTCACCAAGAAGGGACACAAGTTACGAGCAGTACTTC. Translating it yields CASSPRRDTSYEQYF. This chain connects TRBV18 to TRBJ2-7; TRBD1 might be the D (6 bases). Germline-derived CDR1 and CDR2 are KGHSH and LQKENI. The V end lost 2 bases, the J end lost 4 bases, and 15 bases lay between the germline ends. This CDR3 has 15 amino acids. Variable domain in full (rest from reference TRBV18 and TRBJ2-7): NAGVMQNPRHLVRRRGQEARLRCSPMKGHSHVYWYRQLPEEGLKFMVYLQKENIIDESGMPKERFSAEFPKEGPSILRIQQVVRGDSAAYFCASSPRRDTSYEQYFGPGTRLTVT.

This clonotype was detected only a few times. The chain uses TRBV7-3 and TRBJ2-5, with a tentative D call TRBD2 (5 bases). The J call is uncertain, as TRBJ2-7 better fits the DNA end. Germline CDR1 is SGHTA and CDR2 is FQGTGA. The CDR3 is 14 amino acids. The CDR3 reads CASSLEPGSHEQYF. CDR3 sequence (DNA): TGTGCCAGCAGCTTAGAACCGGGAAGCCACGAGCAGTACTTC.